This record looks at one TCR beta chain sequence and its context. This specimen comes from a study of identical twins. From the 5' RACE reads, TCRdb called clonotypes with MiXCR, one entry per CDR3 protein. The data contain 1.5 million to 2 million distinct CDR3 sequences, under 35% of them seen just once; the ten biggest clones take up around 0.3%. The germline CDR1 and CDR2 sequences are SGHKS and YYEKEE (reference sequence). Between the trimmed V and J ends, which lost 2 bases and 3 bases, there was a span of 9 bases. The CDR3 loop spans 15 amino acids. The sequencing input was cord blood. V and J are TRBV5-5 and TRBJ1-6, with TRBD1 as a possible D gene (5 bases). The TCR comes from a newborn girl in good health. The CDR3 DNA sequence: TGTGCCAGCAGCTTCCAGGGCTACTATAATTCACCCCTCCACTTT. Translated: CASSFQGYYNSPLHF.